This T cell receptor beta chain was sequenced for a study of early T cells in non-severe SARS-CoV-2 infection. About the study: Sequencing input comprised bulk RNA from unsorted whole blood; chain pairing was not available.

Unique molecular identifiers were affixed to single, distinct cDNA molecules. TCRdb processed the 5' RACE reads anew with MiXCR; each CDR3 protein has one entry. In the table there are some 40,000 distinct CDR3 sequences, 5.5% to 7% of which are singletons. Study-level points and caveats: Anti-spike CD8 specificities were favored by VDJdb matching, whose results missed private and CD4 specificities.

This clonotype appeared many times. Its antigen is currently unknown. The clonotype originates from an adult who was a healthcare worker with PCR-confirmed SARS-CoV-2 infection or an uninfected control (not recorded which). The sequenced sample was whole blood, obtained at baseline.

The CDR3 sequence: CASSLAPGGGTDTQYF. CDR3 bases: TGTGCCAGCAGCTTAGCCCCTGGGGGTGGCACAGATACGCAGTATTTT. The rearrangement uses TRBV7-2 and TRBJ2-3, with D possibly called TRBD1 or TRBD2 (5 bases each). Germline CDR1 and CDR2: SGHTA and FQGNSA. With 0 bases removed from V and 1 base from J, the gap between germline ends came to 11 bases. This CDR3 contains 16 residues.